This T cell receptor (beta chain) was recorded in a study of identical twins. CDR3 size: 15 residues. Trimming removed 5 bases at V and 9 bases at J, with 20 bases between. CDR1 is MNHEY and CDR2 is SMNVEV in the germline V gene (reference sequence). MiXCR was run by TCRdb on the 5' RACE reads, yielding one entry per CDR3 protein. The sample shows approximately 260,000 distinct CDR3 sequences, roughly 8% of them seen only once. This clonotype was observed a few times. This same sample was also taken into another study, of yellow fever vaccine responses in identical twins.

The sample comprised CD8+ T cells sorted from blood. The rearrangement joins TRBV27 to TRBJ2-1, with a tentative D call TRBD2 (5 bases). This TCR was recovered from a woman aged 18-35 years in good health. DNA of the CDR3: TGTGCCAGCAGTCCCCTCCCCGAAGACCGGGGTGAGCAGTTCTTC. It specifies CASSPLPEDRGEQFF.